This passage covers 15 T cell receptor beta chains from one sample sequenced in a study of blood T cell repertoires in COVID-19 (dated by TCRdb to between 2020 and 2021). The library came from the immunoSEQ multiplex PCR assay. TCRdb obtained this table from immuneACCESS and retained in-frame rearrangements with V and J assigned. These tables miss some clones; where compared with another copy, unresolved V genes account for less than half of the shortfall, and the remainder is unexplained. The sample table contains roughly 150,000 clones; only one count was recorded for roughly 80% of them. The ten biggest clones cover around 7.8% of the sample. Sequenced sample: PBMCs or T cells enriched from blood (not recorded which). The receptors were sampled from a man aged 50-60 years who had recovered from COVID-19.

V usage is TRBV7-8 and J usage is TRBJ2-2, with 7 positions matching TRBD2. The CDR3 length is 16 residues. The germline CDR1 and CDR2 sequences are SGHVS and FQNEAQ. The V segment lost 0 bases and the J segment 6 bases; nucleotides outside the gene matches: 7. The CDR3 is CASSLASGGMPGELFF. CDR3 in DNA: TGTGCCAGCAGCTTAGCGTCGGGGGGTATGCCCGGGGAGCTGTTTTTT.

This chain uses TRBV19 with TRBJ2-2, with 9 bases matching TRBD2. V trimming: 5 bases; J trimming: 3 bases; junction bases outside the gene matches: 1. The CDR3 has 14 residues. CDR1 and CDR2 (germline): LNHDA, SQIVND (reference sequence). The CDR3 DNA sequence: TGTGCCAGTAGTCTAGCGGGGTACACCGGGGAGCTGTTTTTT. Encoded protein: CASSLAGYTGELFF. The variable domain in full, completed from reference TRBV19 and TRBJ2-2, reads DGGITQSPKYLFRKEGQNVTLSCEQNLNHDAMYWYRQDPGQGLRLIYYSQIVNDFQKGDIAEGYSVSREKKESFPLTVTSAQKNPTAFYLCASSLAGYTGELFFGEGSRLTVL.

CDR3 in amino acids: CASRRTELNTEAFF. The CDR3 nucleotides are TGTGCCAGCAGGCGGACAGAACTTAACACTGAAGCTTTCTTT. This chain connects TRBV2 to TRBJ1-1; possibly TRBD1 for D (6 bases). The CDR3 has 14 residues. Germline-derived CDR1 and CDR2 are SNHLY and FYNNEI. Trimming stripped 6 bases from V and 2 bases from J, with 13 bases between.

This rearrangement joins TRBV19 to TRBJ1-3; possibly TRBD1 for D (6 bases). Germline V gene data show CDR1 as LNHDA and CDR2 as SQIVND (reference sequence). Trimming removed 5 bases at V and 3 bases at J, with 23 bases between. The CDR3 totals 18 residues. The CDR3 loop reads CASSVVQGLSTIGNTIYF. In DNA, the CDR3 is TGTGCCAGTAGTGTAGTCCAGGGGCTCTCTACTATTGGAAACACCATATATTTT.

The chain employs TRBV4-1 and TRBJ1-5; D is unclear. V lost 4 bases, J lost 4 bases, and 11 bases lay in between. The CDR3 length is 14 residues. Per the germline V gene, CDR1 is MGHRA and CDR2 is YSYEKL. In nucleotides, the CDR3 is TGCGCCAGCAGCCGAGGGATCGCAAATCAGCCCCAGCATTTT. Translation: CASSRGIANQPQHF.

The chain recombines TRBV19 with TRBJ2-1, with TRBD1 as a possible D gene (6 bases). CDR1 is LNHDA and CDR2 is SQIVND in the germline V gene (reference sequence). The CDR3 totals 14 residues. V lost 5 bases to trimming and J lost 9 bases, with 17 bases between them. CDR3 sequence reads: CASSPAGAFSEQFF. In nucleotides, the CDR3 is TGTGCCAGTAGTCCGGCAGGGGCTTTTAGTGAGCAGTTCTTC. The full variable domain, completed using reference TRBV19 and TRBJ2-1, is DGGITQSPKYLFRKEGQNVTLSCEQNLNHDAMYWYRQDPGQGLRLIYYSQIVNDFQKGDIAEGYSVSREKKESFPLTVTSAQKNPTAFYLCASSPAGAFSEQFFGPGTRLTVL.

The chain employs TRBV7-9 and TRBJ1-5; D gene ambiguous. V was cut by 3 bases and J by 2 bases, with 17 bases left in between. This CDR3 is 17 amino acids long. Germline V gene lookup returns CDR1 SEHNR and CDR2 FQNEAQ (reference sequence). Here the CDR3 reads CASSFASGGIGNQPQHF. The CDR3 DNA sequence: TGTGCCAGCAGCTTTGCGTCAGGAGGGATTGGCAATCAGCCCCAGCATTTT.

The chain has TRBV6-5 and TRBJ2-5, with D uncertain. The CDR3 extends over 15 amino acids. With 7 bases removed from V and 2 bases from J, the gap between germline ends came to 17 bases. Germline loops: CDR1 MNHEY, CDR2 SVGAGI. The CDR3 loop is CASTARQTRQETQYF. Written as DNA, the CDR3 is TGTGCCAGCACTGCACGACAAACGCGACAAGAGACCCAGTACTTC.

This sequence joins TRBV7-3 and TRBJ2-1; TRBD2 agrees at 11 bases. The CDR3 spans 15 residues. V shed 0 bases, J shed 6 bases, and the junction held 1 base outside the gene matches. CDR1 and CDR2 from the germline V gene are SGHTA and FQGTGA. The CDR3 loop reads CASSLTSGGANEQFF. The CDR3, as DNA: TGTGCCAGCAGCTTAACTAGCGGGGGGGCCAATGAGCAGTTCTTC.

The chain links TRBV12-3 or TRBV12-4 to TRBJ1-3; D call uncertain. There are 13 residues in the CDR3. V gave up 1 base and J gave up 15 bases, with 16 bases separating them. The CDR3 sequence is CASSLGQTTPGYF. The DNA for the CDR3 is TGTGCCAGCAGTTTAGGACAAACCACTCCAGGATATTTT.

The chain uses TRBV4-2 and TRBJ1-4, with TRBD1 identical over 10 bases. CDR1 LGHNA and CDR2 YNFKEQ come from the germline V gene. Losses at the gene ends were 4 bases for V and 5 bases for J; bases not matched to a gene: 4. The CDR3 has 15 residues. CDR3 sequence (DNA): TGTGCCAGCAGCCGGCCGGGACAGGGGAATGAAAAACTGTTTTTT. This gives the protein CASSRPGQGNEKLFF.

The chain links TRBV7-8 to TRBJ2-5; TRBD2 agrees at 10 bases. Looked up from germline, CDR1 is SGHVS and CDR2 is FQNEAQ. Trimming at V came to 3 bases and at J to 5 bases, leaving 3 bases not matched to a gene. The CDR3 runs to 14 residues. The CDR3 region is CASSFELAGETQYF. CDR3 sequence (DNA): TGTGCCAGCAGCTTTGAACTAGCGGGGGAGACCCAGTACTTC.

V gene TRBV6-2 or TRBV6-3 combines with J gene TRBJ2-7; D not resolved. Germline loops: CDR1 MNHEY, CDR2 SVGEGT. This CDR3 contains 14 residues. The V end lost 2 bases, the J end lost 0 bases, and 8 bases lay between the germline ends. The CDR3 nucleotides are TGTGCCAGCAGTTACAGCCAACTCTCCTACGAGCAGTACTTC. As protein: CASSYSQLSYEQYF.

V is TRBV7-3 and J is TRBJ2-3; the D gene is possibly TRBD1 (6 bases). CDR1 is SGHTA, CDR2 FQGTGA, per germline. Deletions cut 8 bases from V and 0 bases from J, with 9 bases between. This CDR3 spans 13 amino acids. CDR3 sequence: CASGGTSTDTQYF. In DNA, the CDR3 is TGTGCCAGCGGGGGCACTAGCACAGATACGCAGTATTTT.

In DNA form, the CDR3 reads TGTGCCAGCGGAAGACAGGATTCCTACGAGCAGTACTTC. The encoded protein is CASGRQDSYEQYF. This chain links TRBV7-9 with TRBJ2-7; D possibly corresponds to TRBD1 (6 bases). Deletions cut 8 bases from V and 1 base from J, with 12 bases between. The CDR3 consists of 13 residues. CDR1 and CDR2 from the germline V gene are SEHNR and FQNEAQ (reference sequence).